This T cell receptor (beta chain) is from a study of neoadjuvant anti-PD-1 for oral cavity cancer. Study-wide background: Nivolumab at 3 mg/kg was mostly given biweekly, three to four doses, pre-surgery. Patients without progression got a fourth dose around day 43. General study results and limits: Pretreatment Treg/Th17 ratio correlated inversely with post-treatment tumor clonality.

PBMCs were not maintained or expanded in culture before analysis. Concerning this clone itself: Its target is unknown.

The table came from immunoSEQ multiplex PCR; TCRdb's copy has only in-frame clones and leaves some out. The data show some 6,700 clones, roughly 78% seen once. The CDR3 is 14 residues long. Trimming cost V 4 bases and J 2 bases; bases outside gene matches: 4. Germline assignment: CDR1 SQVTM and CDR2 ANQGSEA. The clonotype originates from a person between 35 and 79 years old with oral cavity squamous cell carcinoma. The sequencing here drew on PBMCs, taken before nivolumab (anti-PD-1) treatment. The rearrangement links TRBV29-1 to TRBJ2-5, with 10 bases matching TRBD2. The CDR3: CSVAERGGQETQYF. CDR3 sequence (DNA): TGCAGCGTTGCAGAGCGGGGGGGTCAAGAGACCCAGTACTTC.